This T cell receptor beta chain was recorded in a study of T cells in Graves' hyperthyroidism and ophthalmopathy. Whole-study results and caveats: Ophthalmopathy stood apart from stable hyperthyroidism in a 13 V-J model.

Trimming pared 1 base from V and 6 bases from J, leaving 14 bases between. From germline, CDR1 is LGHNA and CDR2 YNFKEQ. This CDR3 has 15 residues. Notes on this clonotype: Its specificity is not known.

Patients between 18 and 65 years old had hyperthyroidism, newly diagnosed and lasting under 2 months. The PBMCs studied were ones that came from 10 ml fresh peripheral blood. Template material for amplifying TCR beta CDR3 regions consisted of RNA transcripts. The TCR CDR3 was amplified in a first-round RT-PCR using the HTBI primer set. A single record per CDR3 protein comes from TCRdb applying MiXCR to the multiplex PCR reads. The sample carries about 300,000 distinct CDR3 sequences, about an eighth recorded once. The chain carries TRBV4-2 and TRBJ2-3, with D unclear. The receptor's source is a woman younger than 45 with Graves' hyperthyroidism that later progressed to Graves' ophthalmopathy. Material for sequencing was blood. The CDR3 DNA follows: TGTGCCAGCAGCCAAGTGGGCATATTAGGCGATACGCAGTATTTT. Its translation: CASSQVGILGDTQYF.